Sequencing of this TCR beta chain was carried out in a study of blood T cell repertoires in COVID-19. Study details: T cells, B-cell-depleted T cells, or PBMCs supplied cDNA or gDNA.

The CDR3 loop spans 12 amino acids. Germline values: CDR1 SGHRS, CDR2 YFSETQ. The V gene lost 7 bases and the J gene lost 4 bases, with 11 bases spanning the gap. Clones were sequenced by immunoSEQ multiplex PCR, and TCRdb holds only the in-frame ones, with some missing. The sample includes some 220,000 clones, approximately 78% of them seen just once. One Seattle source followed patients from active infection through their disease course. The receptor's source is a woman aged 70 to 79 with COVID-19, enrolled during active disease. Sequences were obtained from peripheral blood. The chain links TRBV5-1 to TRBJ1-2; perhaps TRBD1 as D (5 bases). CDR3 loop: CASRSGGYGYTF. CDR3 coding DNA: TGCGCCAGCCGGTCGGGGGGCTATGGCTACACCTTC.